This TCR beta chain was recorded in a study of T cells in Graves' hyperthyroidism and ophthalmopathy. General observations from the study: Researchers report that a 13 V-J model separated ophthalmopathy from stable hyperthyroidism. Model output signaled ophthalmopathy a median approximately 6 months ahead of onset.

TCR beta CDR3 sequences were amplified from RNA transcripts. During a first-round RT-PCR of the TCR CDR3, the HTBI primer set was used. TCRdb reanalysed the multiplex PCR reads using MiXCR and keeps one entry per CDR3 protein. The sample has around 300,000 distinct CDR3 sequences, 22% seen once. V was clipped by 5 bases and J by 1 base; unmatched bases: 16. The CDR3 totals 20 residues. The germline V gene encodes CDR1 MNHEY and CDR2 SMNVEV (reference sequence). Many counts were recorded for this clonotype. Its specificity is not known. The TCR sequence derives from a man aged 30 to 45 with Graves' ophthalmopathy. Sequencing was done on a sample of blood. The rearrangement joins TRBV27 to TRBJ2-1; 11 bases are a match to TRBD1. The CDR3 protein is CASSTLGQGAQVMSYNEQFF. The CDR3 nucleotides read TGTGCCAGCAGTACTCTTGGACAGGGGGCGCAGGTAATGTCCTACAATGAGCAGTTCTTC.